The subject of this entry is one TCR beta chain. Antigen: not known. The Oncomine TCR Beta short-read assay sequenced DNA from cultured CD4+ T cells. TCRdb reprocessed the PCR reads with MiXCR, giving one entry per CDR3 protein. The table records approximately 7,600 distinct CDR3 sequences, about half of them present only once. This sample's treatment: 10-day PBMC culture with coronavirus spike peptide pools or control peptides (ViraFEST assay). The collection of CD4+ T cells from the unexposed donor took place before the COVID-19 pandemic (2011-2018). CDR3 length: 14 residues. The V end lost 8 bases, the J end lost 2 bases, and 16 bases lay between the germline ends. From germline, CDR1 is SNHLY and CDR2 FYNNEI. This record belongs to a study of vaccination and CD4 T cells after COVID-19. In the study overall: Some control cultures received a CEFX pool, which served as the positive control. Others received an HIV-1 Nef pool or no peptide.

The study, taken as a whole, reports: Looking at convalescent patients, 304 of their 307 vaccine-specific clones were spike mono-reactive. Convalescent patients saw a median approximately 90% of their reactive clones show up only after vaccination.

This clonotype was sampled from a human donor in good health. This sequence joins TRBV2 and TRBJ2-7; D possibly corresponds to TRBD1 (6 bases). Sequenced material: CD4+ T cells from blood, cultured in vitro. CDR3 coding DNA: TGTGCCAGCCTCCGGAACAGGGCGGCCTACGAGCAGTACTTC. Translated: CASLRNRAAYEQYF. Full variable domain (missing parts from reference TRBV2 and TRBJ2-7): EPEVTQTPSHQVTQMGQEVILRCVPISNHLYFYWYRQILGQKVEFLVSFYNNEISEKSEIFDDQFSVERPDGSNFTLKIRSTKLEDSAMYFCASLRNRAAYEQYFGPGTRLTVT.